This T cell receptor (beta chain) emerged from a study of siplizumab effects on memory and regulatory T cells. This clone is medium-sized in the sample. As yet, its antigen is unknown. The CDR3 covers 12 residues. Germline V gives CDR1 MNHEY, CDR2 SMNVEV (reference sequence). Trimming shortened V by 5 bases and J by 5 bases, and 10 bases separated the two germline ends. Here immunoSEQ multiplex PCR was the method, and the copy in TCRdb shows in-frame clones only, minus some. The profile shows about 72,000 clones, less than 95% of them singletons. The study's findings and limits: The study found naive T cells seemingly more diverse than memory cells and seemingly major alloresponse contributors. No naive or memory phenotype could be assigned to roughly 80-95% of proliferating clones. Memory cells that were CD4+ and unstimulated gave rise to alloreactive sequences, which siplizumab significantly reduced.

The chain is built from TRBV27 and TRBJ2-7; D unresolved. Input material: CD8+ T cells sorted from blood. The receptor was isolated from a human donor in good health. This CDR3 reads CASSRRPHEQYF. The CDR3 DNA reads TGTGCCAGCAGTCGCCGGCCCCACGAGCAGTACTTC.